Below are 31 T cell receptor beta chains sequenced from a single sample in a study of Ad26.COV2.S vaccination and SARS-CoV-2 variants. Treatment: around 19 received Ad26.COV2.S at low or high dose, single or two shots; several received placebo; per-sample allocation not given. Samples were taken on day 63 after the first vaccine or placebo injection. Repertoires were generated with immunoSEQ multiplex PCR, while TCRdb's copy carries only in-frame clones and drops some. The table includes 400,000 to 500,000 clones, around 89% detected once. This sample comprised peripheral blood, obtained in a trial of Ad26.COV2.S vaccine versus placebo. These receptors all come from a person aged 18 to 59 who received the Ad26.COV2.S COVID-19 vaccine or a placebo.

This chain joins TRBV24-1 and TRBJ2-3; a weak D match, TRBD2 (5 bases). Germline V gene sequence: CDR1 KGHDR, CDR2 SFDVKD. This CDR3 comprises 14 residues. Trimming shortened V by 4 bases and J by 11 bases, and 18 bases separated the two germline ends. The CDR3 region has the DNA TGTGCCACCAGTGACTCGGACTCCCTTGGTATGCAGTATTTT. Protein sequence: CATSDSDSLGMQYF.

The rearrangement uses TRBV7-2 and TRBJ1-5; D is uncertain. This CDR3 has 15 amino acids. V gave up 3 bases and J gave up 1 base, with 10 bases separating them. The germline CDR1 and CDR2 sequences are SGHTA and FQGNSA. The CDR3: CASSFGVVSNQPQHF. The CDR3, as DNA: TGTGCCAGCAGCTTTGGTGTAGTAAGCAATCAGCCCCAGCATTTT.

The V and J genes are TRBV7-9 and TRBJ2-5, with 8 bases lining up with TRBD1. Germline loops: CDR1 SEHNR, CDR2 FQNEAQ (reference sequence). The V segment lost 3 bases and the J segment 2 bases; nucleotides outside the gene matches: 8. The CDR3 is 16 residues long. In nucleotides, the CDR3 is TGTGCCAGCAGCTTCTGGGGACAGGTAACACAAGAGACCCAGTACTTC. It codes for CASSFWGQVTQETQYF.

V usage is TRBV21-1 and J usage is TRBJ2-7. TRBV21-1 is described as a pseudogene. The CDR3 runs to 15 residues. The CDR3 DNA reads as TGTGCCAGCAGATTAATCCGGGACGGACCCTACGAGCAGTACTTC. Amino acid sequence: CASRLIRDGPYEQYF.

DNA of the CDR3: TGCAGCGTTGGTGGTAGCGGGGGGGGAAATGAGCAGTTCTTC. It encodes CSVGGSGGGNEQFF. The V gene is TRBV29-1, the J gene TRBJ2-1; 11 positions match TRBD2. From germline, CDR1 is SQVTM and CDR2 ANQGSEA. The CDR3 is 14 residues long. After removal of 4 bases from V and 7 bases from J, the junction contained 6 bases not matched to a gene.

The chain's CDR3 is CASSLSGISMNTEAFF. In DNA, the CDR3 is TGTGCCAGCAGCCTAAGCGGCATTTCCATGAACACTGAAGCTTTCTTT. V usage is TRBV7-2 and J usage is TRBJ1-1; D is unclear. Trimming cost V 5 bases and J 0 bases, with 16 bases left between them. The length of the CDR3 is 16 residues. Per germline, CDR1 SGHTA and CDR2 FQGNSA.

The chain links TRBV12-3 or TRBV12-4 to TRBJ1-1; TRBD1 might be the D (6 bases). The CDR3 covers 12 residues. Trimming cost V 6 bases and J 8 bases, with 13 bases left between them. The CDR3 nucleotides read TGTGCCAGCAGACGGGACATTTTCGAAGCTTTCTTT. This codes for CASRRDIFEAFF.

This rearrangement joins TRBV29-1 to TRBJ1-1; no definite D call. Per the germline V gene, CDR1 is SQVTM and CDR2 is ANQGSEA. Trimming took off 2 bases at V and 2 bases at J, with 6 bases between the two ends. The CDR3 is 12 residues long. The CDR3 sequence: CSVELTNTEAFF. For the CDR3, the DNA is TGCAGCGTTGAATTAACTAACACTGAAGCTTTCTTT.

This sequence joins TRBV6-5 and TRBJ2-2; maybe TRBD1 (5 bases). CDR3 size: 15 residues. Germline values: CDR1 MNHEY, CDR2 SVGAGI. Trimming removed 6 bases at V and 6 bases at J, with 17 bases between. CDR3 sequence reads: CASSLGAGYAGELFF. In DNA form, the CDR3 reads TGTGCCAGCAGCCTAGGGGCAGGTTACGCCGGGGAGCTGTTTTTT.

The genes are TRBV7-9 and TRBJ2-4; the match to TRBD2 covers 10 bases. CDR3 size: 15 residues. With V trimmed by 6 bases and J by 0 bases, 2 bases remained unmatched. Looked up from germline, CDR1 is SEHNR and CDR2 is FQNEAQ (reference sequence). The CDR3 protein is CASSIAGGAKNIQYF. CDR3 sequence (DNA): TGTGCCAGCAGTATAGCGGGGGGAGCCAAAAACATTCAGTACTTC.

The chain carries TRBV11-2 and TRBJ2-7; 13 bases fit TRBD2. Germline trimming cut 5 bases from V and 1 base from J; bases unmatched to any gene: 5. Germline V CDR1 and CDR2: SGHAT, FQNNGV. The CDR3 is 16 residues long. The CDR3 loop is CASSDRTSGGSYEQYF. The CDR3 DNA sequence: TGTGCCAGCAGCGACCGGACTAGCGGGGGTTCCTACGAGCAGTACTTC.

V gene TRBV6-1 combines with J gene TRBJ1-2; the match to TRBD1 covers 8 bases. J lost 4 bases, V lost 3 bases, and 7 bases had no gene match. This CDR3 comprises 15 residues. CDR1 MNHNS and CDR2 SASEGT come from the germline V gene. The CDR3 here is CASSDRAGGSYGYTF. The CDR3, as DNA: TGTGCCAGCAGTGATAGGGCAGGGGGCAGCTATGGCTACACCTTC.

The chain links TRBV6-5 to TRBJ2-5, with 8 bases fitting TRBD1. CDR1 is MNHEY and CDR2 is SVGAGI in the germline V gene. The CDR3 contains 14 residues. V lost 6 bases, J lost 6 bases, and 9 bases stayed unmatched. In DNA form, the CDR3 reads TGTGCCAGCAGCCCAGGGGGCCGGACTCAGACCCAGTACTTC. It yields the protein CASSPGGRTQTQYF.

The chain uses TRBV27 and TRBJ1-5, with TRBD1 identical over 8 bases. Germline V gene data show CDR1 as MNHEY and CDR2 as SMNVEV (reference sequence). Germline trimming cut 5 bases from V and 6 bases from J; bases unmatched to any gene: 6. There are 14 residues in the CDR3. The CDR3 sequence is CASSLAGGSQPQHF. The CDR3 DNA is TGTGCCAGCAGTCTGGCAGGGGGCTCTCAGCCCCAGCATTTT.

This clone was observed once. The chain has TRBV10-3 and TRBJ1-4, with TRBD1 matching 7 bases. Germline loops: CDR1 ENHRY, CDR2 SYGVKD. The trim removed 11 bases at V and 6 bases at J, leaving 12 bases unmatched. The CDR3 runs 14 residues. CDR3 protein: CAVKGGRVDEKLFF. DNA of the CDR3: TGTGCCGTCAAAGGGGGCAGGGTGGATGAAAAACTGTTTTTT.

The chain has TRBV7-2 and TRBJ2-7, with D perhaps TRBD1 (6 bases). The CDR3 loop spans 13 amino acids. Trimming stripped 1 base from V and 5 bases from J, with 9 bases between. Germline lookup yields CDR1 SGHTA and CDR2 FQGNSA. CDR3 DNA: TGTGCCAGCAGCTTAGACAGGGCCGACGAGCAGTACTTC. The encoded protein is CASSLDRADEQYF.

The V call is TRBV19, the J call TRBJ1-6; weak D call: TRBD1 (5 bases). The V gene's germline CDR1 is LNHDA and CDR2 SQIVND (reference sequence). There are 15 residues in the CDR3. Trimming left V 3 bases short and J 8 bases short, with 14 bases between. In DNA form, the CDR3 reads TGTGCCAGTAGTATCGGCGGGACCGGCGATTCACCCCTCCACTTT. This sequence encodes CASSIGGTGDSPLHF. The variable domain in full, with the rest retrieved from reference TRBV19 and TRBJ1-6, is DGGITQSPKYLFRKEGQNVTLSCEQNLNHDAMYWYRQDPGQGLRLIYYSQIVNDFQKGDIAEGYSVSREKKESFPLTVTSAQKNPTAFYLCASSIGGTGDSPLHFGNGTRLTVT.

The V gene is TRBV30, the J gene TRBJ2-2; 8 nucleotides match TRBD2. Unmatched junction bases numbered 9, after V lost 6 bases and J lost 3 bases. The CDR3 extends over 15 amino acids. Germline V CDR1 and CDR2: GTSNPN, SVGIG (reference sequence). CDR3 sequence (DNA): TGTGCCTGTCCCCCGAGCGGGGGAGACACCGGGGAGCTGTTTTTT. Protein: CACPPSGGDTGELFF.

The chain couples TRBV29-1 to TRBJ2-7; the match to TRBD1 covers 7 bases. The CDR3 has 16 residues. Trimming took 3 bases from V and 5 from J; bases not matched to a gene: 16. CDR1 and CDR2 from the germline V gene are SQVTM and ANQGSEA. For the CDR3, the DNA is TGCAGCGTTGAGACCCCCTTGGCGACAGGGTACCACGAGCAGTACTTC. Protein sequence: CSVETPLATGYHEQYF.

The chain employs TRBV30 and TRBJ1-2; D is unclear. The CDR3 runs to 13 residues. Germline V CDR1 and CDR2: GTSNPN, SVGIG (reference sequence). V was clipped by 2 bases and J by 4 bases, with 11 bases between them. The CDR3 nucleotides read TGTGCCTGGAGTAAAGGCGACATCTATGGCTACACCTTC. The encoded protein is CAWSKGDIYGYTF. The full variable domain, in which reference TRBV30 and TRBJ1-2 provide the parts outside the CDR3, is SQTIHQWPATLVQPVGSPLSLECTVEGTSNPNLYWYRQAAGRGLQLLFYSVGIGQISSEVPQNLSASRPQDRQFILSSKKLLLSDSGFYLCAWSKGDIYGYTFGSGTRLTVV.

The rearrangement uses TRBV4-3 and TRBJ2-4, with 7 bases that match TRBD2. The V gene end was trimmed by 0 bases and the J gene end by 2 bases; junction bases not matched to a gene: 7. CDR1 and CDR2 from the germline V gene are LGHNA and YSLEER. CDR3 length: 17 residues. CDR3 protein: CASSQDLASGPKNIQYF. CDR3 coding DNA: TGCGCCAGCAGCCAAGATTTGGCTAGCGGACCCAAAAACATTCAGTACTTC.

The J gene is TRBJ1-4, the V gene TRBV18; 7 bases agree with TRBD1. Germline loops: CDR1 KGHSH, CDR2 LQKENI. Trimming cost V 2 bases and J 6 bases; bases outside gene matches: 6. The CDR3 extends over 15 amino acids. CDR3 in amino acids: CASSPKQGGDEKLFF. In DNA form, the CDR3 reads TGTGCCAGCTCACCAAAGCAAGGGGGCGATGAAAAACTGTTTTTT.

This chain links TRBV30 with TRBJ1-4; D not resolved. The germline V gene has CDR1 GTSNPN and CDR2 SVGIG (reference sequence). CDR3 length equals 14 residues. V lost 2 bases, J lost 2 bases, and 9 bases lay in between. The CDR3 bases are TGTGCCTGGAGTTCGGACTTGACTAATGAAAAACTGTTTTTT. This sequence encodes CAWSSDLTNEKLFF.

The chain links TRBV7-9 to TRBJ2-7; 7 nucleotides line up with TRBD1. Trimming removed 5 bases from V and 4 bases from J; junction bases left unmatched: 11. In germline, CDR1 is SEHNR, CDR2 FQNEAQ (reference sequence). CDR3 length: 15 amino acids. This CDR3 reads CASSPVGQIQYEQYF. The CDR3 nucleotides are TGTGCCAGCAGCCCAGTGGGACAGATCCAGTACGAGCAGTACTTC.

This chain connects TRBV28 to TRBJ1-6; possibly TRBD1 for D (6 bases). Trimming took off 5 bases at V and 8 bases at J, with 19 bases between the two ends. The germline CDR1 and CDR2 sequences are MDHEN and SYDVKM. The CDR3 length is 16 residues. Here the CDR3 reads CASSVRDTRGDSPLHF. The DNA of the CDR3 is TGTGCCAGCAGTGTCCGGGACACCCGAGGGGATTCACCCCTCCACTTT. Full variable domain (rest looked up from reference TRBV28 and TRBJ1-6): DVKVTQSSRYLVKRTGEKVFLECVQDMDHENMFWYRQDPGLGLRLIYFSYDVKMKEKGDIPEGYSVSREKKERFSLILESASTNQTSMYLCASSVRDTRGDSPLHFGNGTRLTVT.

With respect to this clone: This specimen includes other DNA sequences encoding the same CDR3. V is TRBV9 and J is TRBJ2-2; D ambiguous. Trimming took off 0 bases at V and 1 base at J, with 1 base between the two ends. The CDR3 sequence is 13 residues long. Per the germline V gene, CDR1 is SGDLS and CDR2 is YYNGEE. The CDR3 spells CASSVGNTGELFF. In nucleotides, the CDR3 is TGTGCCAGCAGCGTAGGGAACACCGGGGAGCTGTTTTTT.

On this clone: The sample has other DNA sequences that encode this CDR3 too. V usage is TRBV7-2 and J usage is TRBJ2-7; 8 positions agree with TRBD1. With V trimmed by 3 bases and J by 4 bases, 5 bases remained unmatched. Germline loops: CDR1 SGHTA, CDR2 FQGNSA. This CDR3 contains 14 residues. This CDR3 reads CASSLAGGTYEQYF. CDR3 DNA sequence: TGTGCCAGCAGCTTGGCAGGGGGCACTTACGAGCAGTACTTC.

J is TRBJ1-1 and V is TRBV7-9; no clear D gene. The CDR3 loop spans 14 amino acids. Trimming stripped 1 base from V and 1 base from J, with 7 bases between. Germline V gives CDR1 SEHNR, CDR2 FQNEAQ (reference sequence). The CDR3 region is CASSLDGENTEAFF. In DNA, the CDR3 is TGTGCCAGCAGCTTAGACGGTGAGAACACTGAAGCTTTCTTT.

This clone was detected only a few times. Within the sample, other DNA sequences also encode this same CDR3. The rearrangement joins TRBV6-5 to TRBJ2-7, with 7 bases identical to TRBD2. The trim removed 0 bases at V and 3 bases at J, leaving 2 bases unmatched. The CDR3 has 14 amino acids. Germline V CDR1 and CDR2: MNHEY, SVGAGI. The chain's CDR3 is CASSYSGGFYEQYF. The CDR3 bases are TGTGCCAGCAGTTACTCGGGGGGGTTCTACGAGCAGTACTTC.

The J gene is TRBJ1-3, the V gene TRBV5-8, with D tentatively TRBD1 (5 bases). The CDR3 runs 15 residues. The V end was cut by 0 bases, the J end by 0 bases, with 7 bases between. From germline, CDR1 is SGHTS and CDR2 YDEGEE. Here the CDR3 reads CASSLGQTSGNTIYF. The CDR3 DNA follows: TGTGCCAGCAGCTTGGGACAGACCTCTGGAAACACCATATATTTT. Based on the CDR3 plus reference TRBV5-8 and TRBJ1-3, the full variable domain is EAGVTQSPTHLIKTRGQQATLRCSPISGHTSVYWYQQALGLGLQFLLWYDEGEERNRGNFPPRFSGRQFPNYSSELNVNALELEDSALYLCASSLGQTSGNTIYFGEGSWLTVV.

This clone was picked up many times. This chain links TRBV7-2 with TRBJ1-2; TRBD1 agrees at 7 bases. Germline CDR1 is SGHTA and CDR2 is FQGNSA. The CDR3 has 13 amino acids. V trimming: 5 bases; J trimming: 7 bases; junction bases outside the gene matches: 7. The CDR3 spells CASSQGGARGYTF. As DNA, the CDR3 is TGTGCCAGCAGCCAGGGGGGGGCTCGTGGCTACACCTTC.